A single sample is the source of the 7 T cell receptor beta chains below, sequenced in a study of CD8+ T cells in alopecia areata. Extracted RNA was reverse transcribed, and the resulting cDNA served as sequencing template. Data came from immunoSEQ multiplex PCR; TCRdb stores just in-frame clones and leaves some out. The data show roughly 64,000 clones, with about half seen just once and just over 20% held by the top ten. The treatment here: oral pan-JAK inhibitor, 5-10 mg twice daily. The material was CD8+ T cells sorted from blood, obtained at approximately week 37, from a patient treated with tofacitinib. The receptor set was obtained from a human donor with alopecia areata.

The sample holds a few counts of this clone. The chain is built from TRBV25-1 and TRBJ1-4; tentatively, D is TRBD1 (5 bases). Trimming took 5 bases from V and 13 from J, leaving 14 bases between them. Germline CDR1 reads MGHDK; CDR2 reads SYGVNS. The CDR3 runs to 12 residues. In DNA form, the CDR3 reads TGTGCCAGCAGTAGGGAGGGGAGAGGACTGTTTTTT. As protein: CASSREGRGLFF.

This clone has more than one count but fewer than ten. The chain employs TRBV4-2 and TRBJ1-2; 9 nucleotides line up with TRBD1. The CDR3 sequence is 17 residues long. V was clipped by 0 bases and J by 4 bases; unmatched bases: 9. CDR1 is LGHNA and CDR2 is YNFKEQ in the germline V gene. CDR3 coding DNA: TGTGCCAGCAGCCAAGACCGTTGGGACAGGGACCGCTATGGCTACACCTTC. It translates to CASSQDRWDRDRYGYTF.

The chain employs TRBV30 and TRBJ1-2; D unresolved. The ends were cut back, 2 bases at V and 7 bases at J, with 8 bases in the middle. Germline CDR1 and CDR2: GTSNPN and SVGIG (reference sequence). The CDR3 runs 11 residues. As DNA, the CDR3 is TGTGCCTGGAGTATCGCTGGTGGCTACACCTTC. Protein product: CAWSIAGGYTF.

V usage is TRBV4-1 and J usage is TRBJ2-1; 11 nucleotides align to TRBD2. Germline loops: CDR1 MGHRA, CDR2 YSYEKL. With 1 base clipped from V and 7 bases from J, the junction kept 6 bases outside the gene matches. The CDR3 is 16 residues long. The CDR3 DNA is TGCGCCAGCAGCCAAGTACGTCTAGCGGGAGGTAATGAGCAGTTCTTC. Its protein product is CASSQVRLAGGNEQFF.

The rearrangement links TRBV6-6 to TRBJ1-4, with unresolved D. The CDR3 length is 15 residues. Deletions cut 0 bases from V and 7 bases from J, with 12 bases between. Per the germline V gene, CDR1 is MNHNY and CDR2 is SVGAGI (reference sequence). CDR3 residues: CASSYSWESGEKLFF. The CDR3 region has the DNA TGTGCCAGCAGTTACTCATGGGAGAGTGGTGAAAAACTGTTTTTT.

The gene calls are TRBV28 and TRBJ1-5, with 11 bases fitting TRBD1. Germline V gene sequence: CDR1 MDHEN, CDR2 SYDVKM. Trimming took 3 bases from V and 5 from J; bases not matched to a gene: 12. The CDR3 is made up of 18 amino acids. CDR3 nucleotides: TGTGCCAGCAGTTTTGGGCATGGGACAGGGGGACTCTATCAGCCCCAGCATTTT. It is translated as CASSFGHGTGGLYQPQHF.

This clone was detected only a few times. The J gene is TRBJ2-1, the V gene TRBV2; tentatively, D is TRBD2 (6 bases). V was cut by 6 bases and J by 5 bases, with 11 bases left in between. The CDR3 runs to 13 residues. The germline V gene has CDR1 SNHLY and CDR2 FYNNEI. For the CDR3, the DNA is TGTGCCAGCAGAGGGACTCACAACAATGAGCAGTTCTTC. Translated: CASRGTHNNEQFF.